These 14 T cell receptor beta chains were sequenced from one sample in a study of cytomegalovirus exposure and HLA in healthy donors. The PCR employed 60 Vbeta primers together with 13 Jbeta primers. The table came from immunoSEQ multiplex PCR; TCRdb's copy has only in-frame clones and leaves some out. This table has about 140,000 clones, about two thirds appearing once. The sequenced sample was PBMCs. The origin of the receptors is a man younger than 40 in good health and CMV-seropositive.

This clone was recorded a few times. This chain uses TRBV5-3 with TRBJ1-6; TRBD1 might be the D (6 bases). TRBV5-3 is given ORF status, its function remaining uncertain. This CDR3 is built from 14 residues. V lost 4 bases, J lost 6 bases, and 11 bases lay in between. DNA of the CDR3: TGTGCCAGAAGCCTCGGGACATTTAATTCACCCCTCCACTTT. Translation: CARSLGTFNSPLHF.

The chain is built from TRBV6-6 and TRBJ2-5; D is ambiguous. The J call is uncertain, as TRBJ2-7 better fits the DNA end. The CDR3 totals 14 residues. Germline CDR1 and CDR2: MNHNY and SVGAGI (reference sequence). The CDR3: CASSYLGKDYEQYF. CDR3 bases: TGTGCCAGCAGTTACTTGGGAAAAGACTACGAGCAGTACTTC.

This clone was counted between two and nine times. The chain is built from TRBV9 and TRBJ1-6; D remains unclear. CDR1 and CDR2 from the germline V gene are SGDLS and YYNGEE. The CDR3 is 14 amino acids. The ends were cut back, 2 bases at V and 5 bases at J, with 8 bases in the middle. Written as DNA, the CDR3 is TGTGCCAGCAGCGTTCGGGAACATAATTCACCCCTCCACTTT. Translating it yields CASSVREHNSPLHF. The entire variable domain, with the rest obtained from reference TRBV9 and TRBJ1-6, is as follows: DSGVTQTPKHLITATGQRVTLRCSPRSGDLSVYWYQQSLDQGLQFLIQYYNGEERAKGNILERFSAQQFPDLHSELNLSSLELGDSALYFCASSVREHNSPLHFGNGTRLTVT.

The chain uses TRBV6-5 and TRBJ2-2, with TRBD1 as a possible D gene (5 bases). Trimming removed 5 bases from V and 5 bases from J, with 12 bases in between. The CDR3 totals 14 residues. Germline assignment: CDR1 MNHEY and CDR2 SVGAGI. CDR3 sequence reads: CASSELHRTGELFF. In DNA form, the CDR3 reads TGTGCCAGCAGTGAATTACACAGGACCGGGGAGCTGTTTTTT.

The chain joins TRBV5-1 to TRBJ1-1; D perhaps matches TRBD1 (6 bases). The CDR3 totals 16 residues. Trimming took off 4 bases at V and 4 bases at J, with 20 bases between the two ends. Germline CDR1 is SGHRS and CDR2 is YFSETQ. The CDR3 nucleotides read TGCGCCAGCAGCCTAGGACAGACGGCGATGGGCACTGAAGCTTTCTTT. Protein: CASSLGQTAMGTEAFF.

CDR3 amino acids: CASSPILAGVNEQFF. Here the CDR3 DNA reads TGTGCCAGTAGCCCCATACTAGCGGGAGTAAATGAGCAGTTCTTC. The rearrangement uses TRBV19 and TRBJ2-1; 11 nucleotides align to TRBD2. The germline V gene has CDR1 LNHDA and CDR2 SQIVND (reference sequence). CDR3 length: 15 amino acids. J lost 7 bases, V lost 6 bases, and 8 bases had no gene match. Based on the CDR3 plus reference TRBV19 and TRBJ2-1, the full variable domain is DGGITQSPKYLFRKEGQNVTLSCEQNLNHDAMYWYRQDPGQGLRLIYYSQIVNDFQKGDIAEGYSVSREKKESFPLTVTSAQKNPTAFYLCASSPILAGVNEQFFGPGTRLTVL.

V gene TRBV6-5 combines with J gene TRBJ2-1, with 13 bases lining up with TRBD2. Germline V gene data show CDR1 as MNHEY and CDR2 as SVGAGI. V shed 6 bases and J 10 bases; nucleotides not matched to a gene: 9. The CDR3 totals 15 residues. This chain's CDR3 is CASSQLAGGPSEQFF. The CDR3 DNA reads as TGTGCCAGCAGCCAACTAGCGGGAGGGCCTTCGGAGCAGTTCTTC.

J is TRBJ2-1 and V is TRBV19; D may be TRBD2 (7 bases). The CDR3 loop spans 17 amino acids. CDR1 is LNHDA, CDR2 SQIVND, per germline (reference sequence). The V gene lost 3 bases and the J gene lost 5 bases, with 20 bases spanning the gap. CDR3 sequence: CASSIRGASGLHNEQFF. CDR3 sequence (DNA): TGTGCCAGTAGTATTAGGGGGGCTAGCGGACTACACAATGAGCAGTTCTTC. Complete variable domain (other parts from reference TRBV19 and TRBJ2-1): DGGITQSPKYLFRKEGQNVTLSCEQNLNHDAMYWYRQDPGQGLRLIYYSQIVNDFQKGDIAEGYSVSREKKESFPLTVTSAQKNPTAFYLCASSIRGASGLHNEQFFGPGTRLTVL.

This clone was seen more than once but under ten times. V and J are TRBV5-1 and TRBJ2-3; no clear D gene. The CDR3 contains 15 residues. Germline CDR1 is SGHRS and CDR2 is YFSETQ. Trimming left V 1 base short and J 2 bases short, with 11 bases between. The CDR3 DNA sequence: TGCGCCAGCAGCTTGTCCAGCGACCCCACAGATACGCAGTATTTT. It codes for CASSLSSDPTDTQYF.

The CDR3 DNA follows: TGTGCCAGCAGTCAGTCGGGGAGCAACTACGAGCAGTACTTC. This gives the protein CASSQSGSNYEQYF. V usage is TRBV5-6 and J usage is TRBJ2-7, with a tentative D call TRBD2 (5 bases). V was cut by 5 bases and J by 3 bases, with 15 bases left in between. The CDR3 totals 14 residues. CDR1 is SGHDT, CDR2 YYEEEE, per germline.

The V and J genes are TRBV7-9 and TRBJ2-3; 7 nucleotides line up with TRBD2. From germline, CDR1 is SEHNR and CDR2 FQNEAQ (reference sequence). The CDR3 runs to 13 residues. J was trimmed by 2 bases and V by 5 bases; bases with no gene match: 1. CDR3 DNA sequence: TGTGCCAGCAGCCGGGGGGTCACAGATACGCAGTATTTT. Residues: CASSRGVTDTQYF.

The genes are TRBV12-2 and TRBJ1-1. TRBV12-2 is recorded as a pseudogene. The CDR3 is made up of 21 amino acids. The chain's CDR3 is CASRSYSGGTSPGSSNTEAFF. In DNA form, the CDR3 reads TGTGCAAGTCGCTCCTACTCGGGGGGAACCTCCCCCGGCTCTTCTAACACTGAAGCTTTCTTT.

A few counts support this clone. This chain links TRBV30 with TRBJ1-5, with 7 nucleotides matching TRBD1. Per germline, CDR1 GTSNPN and CDR2 SVGIG (reference sequence). After removal of 1 base from V and 6 bases from J, the junction contained 6 bases not matched to a gene. This CDR3 spans 14 amino acids. The CDR3 coding sequence is TGTGCCTGGAGTGGACAGGGCGGCGGTCAGCCCCAGCATTTT. It yields the protein CAWSGQGGGQPQHF.

The rearrangement uses TRBV7-9 and TRBJ1-3; D call uncertain. In germline, CDR1 is SEHNR, CDR2 FQNEAQ (reference sequence). V was clipped by 1 base and J by 9 bases, with 10 bases between them. The CDR3 has 13 residues. CDR3 in amino acids: CASSLGVAGTIYF. The CDR3 region has the DNA TGTGCCAGCAGCTTAGGTGTAGCCGGCACCATATATTTT.